This entry lists 2 T cell receptor beta chains sequenced from one sample in a study of blood T cells in healthy people across ages. For the second PCR, which ran for about 6 to 11 cycles, a sample-barcoded 5' primer and a J-beta primer mix were used. One entry per CDR3 protein, called by TCRdb with MiXCR from the 5' RACE reads. Here the sample spans hundreds of thousands of distinct CDR3 sequences, 58% being singletons. The sample taken for sequencing was blood. These receptors all stem from a man aged 25-45 years in good health.

This clonotype was found once. This chain joins TRBV4-3 and TRBJ1-1, with TRBD1 as a possible D gene (5 bases). Trimming shortened V by 0 bases and J by 0 bases, and 8 bases separated the two germline ends. The CDR3 has 15 residues. CDR1 and CDR2 (germline): LGHNA, YSLEER. The CDR3 here is CASSQERGMNTEAFF. The CDR3 DNA reads as TGCGCCAGCAGCCAAGAGAGGGGAATGAACACTGAAGCTTTCTTT.

The rearrangement links TRBV3-1 to TRBJ1-2; TRBD1 matches 7 bases. Per the germline V gene, CDR1 is LGHDT and CDR2 is YNNKEL (reference sequence). CDR3 size: 13 residues. V shed 4 bases, J shed 7 bases, and the junction held 6 bases outside the gene matches. The CDR3 nucleotides read TGTGCCAGCAGCCTCCGGACAGGACTTGGCTACACCTTC. It specifies CASSLRTGLGYTF.